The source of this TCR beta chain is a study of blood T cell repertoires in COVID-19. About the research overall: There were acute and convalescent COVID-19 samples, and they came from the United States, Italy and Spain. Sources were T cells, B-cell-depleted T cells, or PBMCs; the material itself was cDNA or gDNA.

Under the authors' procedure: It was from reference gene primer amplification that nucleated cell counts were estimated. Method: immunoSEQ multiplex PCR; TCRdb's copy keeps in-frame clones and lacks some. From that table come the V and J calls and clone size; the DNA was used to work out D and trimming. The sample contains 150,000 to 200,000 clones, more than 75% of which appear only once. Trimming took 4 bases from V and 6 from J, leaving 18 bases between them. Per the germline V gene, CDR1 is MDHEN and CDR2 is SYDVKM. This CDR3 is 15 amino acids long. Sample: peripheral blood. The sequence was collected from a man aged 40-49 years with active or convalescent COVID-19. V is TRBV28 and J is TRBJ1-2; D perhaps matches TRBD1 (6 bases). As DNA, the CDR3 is TGTGCCAGCAGTTACCTAGGTACAGGGAGGGATGGCTACACCTTC. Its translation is CASSYLGTGRDGYTF.